The sequence of this T cell receptor beta chain was determined in a study of CD8 T cells in Susac syndrome. RNA in amounts of roughly 0.5 to 1 ug was reverse transcribed with random hexamers. Amplification of TCR beta CDR3 was carried out by immunoSEQ multiplex PCR, which covered 54 Vbeta and 13 Jbeta segments. TCRdb re-called the immunoSEQ multiplex PCR reads through MiXCR, storing one row per CDR3 protein. The sample lists more than 95,000 distinct CDR3 sequences, approximately 93% occurring once. Germline values: CDR1 SEHNR, CDR2 FQNEAQ (reference sequence). The CDR3 has 13 residues. Between the trimmed V and J ends, which lost 5 bases and 4 bases, there was a span of 12 bases.

The chain joins TRBV7-9 to TRBJ2-7; tentatively, D is TRBD1 (6 bases). The sample comprised CD4+ T cells from PBMCs. The receptor's source is a human donor with multiple sclerosis. The CDR3 sequence: CASSLQGRYEQYF. CDR3 bases: TGTGCCAGCAGCCTACAGGGACGGTACGAGCAGTACTTC.